Listed below are T cell receptor beta chains from one sample, sequenced in a study of T cell responses to AZD1222 COVID-19 vaccine. Profiled with immunoSEQ multiplex PCR; TCRdb holds only in-frame clones, not every one. The sample includes around 99,000 clones, around 87% of them seen just once. This specimen was peripheral blood, taken 28 days after the second AZD1222 dose. The receptors here all came from an adult who received the AZD1222 COVID-19 vaccine. The CDR3 runs from the conserved cysteine through the conserved F or W. Fields, in order: J gene, clone size, D gene, V gene, CDR3 DNA, CDR3 protein. D genes are given only for firm matches. Clone size is not always given. Where it is, it says once, few, many or a class for expanded clones.

j_call: TRBJ1-3
clone_size: NA
d_call: TRBD1
v_call: TRBV4-2
cdr3_nt: TGTGCCAGCAGCCAAGACCCCTCCCACCTACAGGGGACGAGAAACACCATATATTTT
cdr3_aa: CASSQDPSHLQGTRNTIYF

j_call: TRBJ2-1
clone_size: NA
d_call: NA
v_call: TRBV5-1
cdr3_nt: TGCGCCAGCAGCCCCTCGTCACTAAGCGCCTCTTCCTACAATGAGCAGTTCTTC
cdr3_aa: CASSPSSLSASSYNEQFF

j_call: TRBJ1-1
clone_size: NA
d_call: TRBD1
v_call: TRBV10-3
cdr3_nt: TGTGCCATCGGGACAGCGAACACTGAAGCTTTCTTT
cdr3_aa: CAIGTANTEAFF

j_call: TRBJ2-2
clone_size: NA
d_call: NA
v_call: TRBV3-1/TRBV3-2
cdr3_nt: TGTGCCAGCAGCCAAGAAGCCCATCCCGCCGGGGAGCTGTTTTTT
cdr3_aa: CASSQEAHPAGELFF

j_call: TRBJ1-1
clone_size: NA
d_call: NA
v_call: TRBV10-3
cdr3_nt: TGTGCCATCAGTGACCAGGGCGGGGCTGAAGCTTTCTTT
cdr3_aa: CAISDQGGAEAFF

j_call: TRBJ2-6
clone_size: NA
d_call: NA
v_call: TRBV5-1
cdr3_nt: TGCGCCAGCAGCATTATACCCTCTGGGGCCAACGTCCTGACTTTC
cdr3_aa: CASSIIPSGANVLTF

j_call: TRBJ1-5
clone_size: once
d_call: TRBD1
v_call: TRBV27
cdr3_nt: TGTGCCAGCAGACAGGGGTATAGCAATCAGCCCCAGCATTTT
cdr3_aa: CASRQGYSNQPQHF

j_call: TRBJ2-1
clone_size: NA
d_call: NA
v_call: TRBV6-5
cdr3_nt: TGTGCCAGCAGCGCCCCCCCTACACTTCTAGCGGAGCAGTTCTTC
cdr3_aa: CASSAPPTLLAEQFF

j_call: TRBJ2-7
clone_size: few
d_call: TRBD2
v_call: TRBV27
cdr3_nt: TGTGCCAGCAGTGATGGACTAGCGGGCTACGAGCAGTACTTC
cdr3_aa: CASSDGLAGYEQYF

j_call: TRBJ2-2
clone_size: NA
d_call: NA
v_call: TRBV7-9
cdr3_nt: TGTGCCAGCCGAGGCAACCGGCCGATTGACACCGGGGAGCTGTTTTTT
cdr3_aa: CASRGNRPIDTGELFF

j_call: TRBJ2-2
clone_size: NA
d_call: TRBD2
v_call: TRBV7-8
cdr3_nt: TGTGCCAGCAGCTTAGCCGTTAGCGGGGGGGCCAACACCGGGGAGCTGTTTTTT
cdr3_aa: CASSLAVSGGANTGELFF

j_call: TRBJ2-1
clone_size: NA
d_call: TRBD2
v_call: TRBV25-1
cdr3_nt: TGTGCCAGCAGTGAATATATGGCGGGAGTGCGCTACAATGAGCAGTTCTTC
cdr3_aa: CASSEYMAGVRYNEQFF

j_call: TRBJ2-1
clone_size: few
d_call: NA
v_call: TRBV7-3
cdr3_nt: TGTGCCAGCAGCTTATACGAATTAGGGGGACCCAATGAGCAGTTCTTC
cdr3_aa: CASSLYELGGPNEQFF

j_call: TRBJ1-6
clone_size: once
d_call: NA
v_call: TRBV18
cdr3_nt: TGTGCCAGCTCACCAAGGGACGGACATTCACCCCTCCACTTT
cdr3_aa: CASSPRDGHSPLHF

j_call: TRBJ2-7
clone_size: few
d_call: TRBD1
v_call: TRBV6-5
cdr3_nt: TGTGCCAGCAGTTTAGGGACAGCCTCCTACGAGCAGTACTTC
cdr3_aa: CASSLGTASYEQYF

j_call: TRBJ1-6
clone_size: NA
d_call: NA
v_call: TRBV7-2
cdr3_nt: TGTGCCAGCAGCAACTTTCTCGGCTCCTATAATTCACCCCTCCACTTT
cdr3_aa: CASSNFLGSYNSPLHF

j_call: TRBJ1-2
clone_size: NA
d_call: NA
v_call: TRBV7-2
cdr3_nt: TGTGCCAGCAGCCTCCAGCTGACTAACTATGGCTACACCTTC
cdr3_aa: CASSLQLTNYGYTF

j_call: TRBJ1-2
clone_size: NA
d_call: TRBD1
v_call: TRBV5-4
cdr3_nt: TGTGCCAGCAGCTTGCCGGGACAGCGCTATGGCTACACCTTC
cdr3_aa: CASSLPGQRYGYTF

j_call: TRBJ1-1
clone_size: NA
d_call: NA
v_call: TRBV15
cdr3_nt: TGTGCCACCAGCAGAGATGGCAGGGGTTTTACTGAAGCTTTCTTT
cdr3_aa: CATSRDGRGFTEAFF

j_call: TRBJ2-1
clone_size: NA
d_call: NA
v_call: TRBV24-1
cdr3_nt: TGTGCCACCAGTGATGAGGGGCATCTTGAGCAGTTCTTC
cdr3_aa: CATSDEGHLEQFF

j_call: TRBJ2-7
clone_size: NA
d_call: TRBD1
v_call: TRBV18
cdr3_nt: TGTGCCAGCTCACCACTTGCCCCAGGGGGCTCCTACGAGCAGTACTTC
cdr3_aa: CASSPLAPGGSYEQYF

j_call: TRBJ2-5
clone_size: NA
d_call: TRBD1
v_call: TRBV27
cdr3_nt: TGTGCCAGCAATCCACAGGGGGCGCTTCAAGAGACCCAGTACTTC
cdr3_aa: CASNPQGALQETQYF

j_call: TRBJ2-2
clone_size: NA
d_call: TRBD1
v_call: TRBV3-1/TRBV3-2
cdr3_nt: TGTGCCAGCAGCCTGGGACAGGGTTCCGGGGAGCTGTTTTTT
cdr3_aa: CASSLGQGSGELFF

j_call: TRBJ2-7
clone_size: NA
d_call: NA
v_call: TRBV11-1
cdr3_nt: TGTGCCAGCAGCCGTCGGGGCAGGGAAGTTGACGAGCAGTACTTC
cdr3_aa: CASSRRGREVDEQYF

j_call: TRBJ1-6
clone_size: few
d_call: NA
v_call: TRBV5-5
cdr3_nt: TGTGCCAGCAGCTCCTACACGAGCTCCTATAATTCACCCCTCCACTTT
cdr3_aa: CASSSYTSSYNSPLHF

j_call: TRBJ1-2
clone_size: NA
d_call: NA
v_call: TRBV12-3/TRBV12-4
cdr3_nt: TGTGCCAGCAGCCGAGGATCCTATGGCTACACCTTC
cdr3_aa: CASSRGSYGYTF

j_call: TRBJ2-5
clone_size: NA
d_call: NA
v_call: TRBV7-3
cdr3_nt: TGTGCCAGCAGCGGCCAGCTGGGAGAGACCCAGTACTTC
cdr3_aa: CASSGQLGETQYF

j_call: TRBJ2-2
clone_size: NA
d_call: NA
v_call: TRBV9
cdr3_nt: TGTGCCAGCAGCGGTGGACTGAACACCGGGGAGCTGTTTTTT
cdr3_aa: CASSGGLNTGELFF

j_call: TRBJ2-1
clone_size: NA
d_call: TRBD2
v_call: TRBV18
cdr3_nt: TGTGCCAGCTCACCACGGGGCGGGAGGGCCTCTGAGCAGTTCTTC
cdr3_aa: CASSPRGGRASEQFF

j_call: TRBJ2-7
clone_size: NA
d_call: TRBD2
v_call: TRBV29-1
cdr3_nt: TGCAGCGTAAGCGGGATCGTACCTTACGAGCAGTACTTC
cdr3_aa: CSVSGIVPYEQYF

j_call: TRBJ1-5
clone_size: NA
d_call: NA
v_call: TRBV11-3
cdr3_nt: TGTGCCAGCAGCTTAACCCAGGGTACTGATCAGCCCCAGCATTTT
cdr3_aa: CASSLTQGTDQPQHF

j_call: TRBJ1-2
clone_size: NA
d_call: NA
v_call: TRBV7-2
cdr3_nt: TGTGCCAGCAGCTTAAGCCAGGCGGGTGGCTACACCTTC
cdr3_aa: CASSLSQAGGYTF

j_call: TRBJ1-2
clone_size: NA
d_call: NA
v_call: TRBV29-1
cdr3_nt: TGCAGCGTTGGGAGTTCAGGGACTGGGTATGGCTACACCTTC
cdr3_aa: CSVGSSGTGYGYTF

j_call: TRBJ1-2
clone_size: NA
d_call: NA
v_call: TRBV7-2
cdr3_nt: TGTGCCAGCAGCCTAGGGGGTAGCTATGGCTACACCTTC
cdr3_aa: CASSLGGSYGYTF

j_call: TRBJ1-4
clone_size: NA
d_call: NA
v_call: TRBV7-9
cdr3_nt: TGTGCCAGCAGCTTGCCAGGGGTAACTAATGAAAAACTGTTTTTT
cdr3_aa: CASSLPGVTNEKLFF

j_call: TRBJ1-1
clone_size: NA
d_call: NA
v_call: TRBV5-4
cdr3_nt: TGTGCCAGCAGCCCGGGGGGCAGGGTGAACACTGAAGCTTTCTTT
cdr3_aa: CASSPGGRVNTEAFF

j_call: TRBJ2-7
clone_size: NA
d_call: NA
v_call: TRBV5-1
cdr3_nt: TGCGCCAGCAGCATGTACCGGGGCTACGAGCAGTACTTC
cdr3_aa: CASSMYRGYEQYF

j_call: TRBJ2-1
clone_size: NA
d_call: TRBD2
v_call: TRBV7-2
cdr3_nt: TGTGCCAGCAGCTTAGTACTAGCGGGGAGTGAGCAGTTCTTC
cdr3_aa: CASSLVLAGSEQFF

j_call: TRBJ1-1
clone_size: once
d_call: NA
v_call: TRBV7-2
cdr3_nt: TGTGCCAGCAGCTTACAGATCGGCAGGGGTTTGACTGAAGCTTTCTTT
cdr3_aa: CASSLQIGRGLTEAFF

j_call: TRBJ1-6
clone_size: NA
d_call: NA
v_call: TRBV27
cdr3_nt: TGTGCCAGCAGTTTAGTTACCAATTCACCCCTCCACTTT
cdr3_aa: CASSLVTNSPLHF

j_call: TRBJ2-3
clone_size: NA
d_call: NA
v_call: TRBV6-5
cdr3_nt: TGTGCCAGCAGTACCGGGGAGTTGGAGACAGATACGCAGTATTTT
cdr3_aa: CASSTGELETDTQYF

j_call: TRBJ1-1
clone_size: NA
d_call: NA
v_call: TRBV10-2
cdr3_nt: TGCGCCAGCAGTGTTCAGGCGAACACTGAAGCTTTCTTT
cdr3_aa: CASSVQANTEAFF

j_call: TRBJ1-2
clone_size: NA
d_call: NA
v_call: TRBV24-1
cdr3_nt: TGTGCCACCAGTGACGACGGAGCTAACTATGGCTACACCTTC
cdr3_aa: CATSDDGANYGYTF

j_call: TRBJ1-4
clone_size: NA
d_call: TRBD1
v_call: TRBV7-9
cdr3_nt: TGTGCCAGCAGTCCGGACAGGATCGGGGGGGAAAAACTGTTTTTT
cdr3_aa: CASSPDRIGGEKLFF

j_call: TRBJ2-7
clone_size: NA
d_call: TRBD1
v_call: TRBV7-8
cdr3_nt: TGTGCCAGCAGCTTAAATCGGGACAGGGTCTACGAGCAGTACTTC
cdr3_aa: CASSLNRDRVYEQYF

j_call: TRBJ1-2
clone_size: once
d_call: TRBD1
v_call: TRBV3-1/TRBV3-2
cdr3_nt: TGTGCCAGCAGACAGGGGTTAGGTGGCTACACCTTC
cdr3_aa: CASRQGLGGYTF

j_call: TRBJ1-1
clone_size: NA
d_call: NA
v_call: TRBV11-2
cdr3_nt: TGTGCCAGCAGCTTAGGAACCAGAAACACTGAAGCTTTCTTT
cdr3_aa: CASSLGTRNTEAFF

j_call: TRBJ2-3
clone_size: NA
d_call: NA
v_call: TRBV27
cdr3_nt: TGTGCCAGCACTACCGCTCCATGGGATACGCAGTATTTT
cdr3_aa: CASTTAPWDTQYF

j_call: TRBJ1-2
clone_size: NA
d_call: NA
v_call: TRBV6-5
cdr3_nt: TGTGCCAGCAGCGACGGACAAGCTCGTGGCTACACCTTC
cdr3_aa: CASSDGQARGYTF

j_call: TRBJ2-1
clone_size: NA
d_call: NA
v_call: TRBV9
cdr3_nt: TGTGCCAGCAGCGTAGTGGGGGTGCGGGATGAGCAGTTCTTC
cdr3_aa: CASSVVGVRDEQFF

j_call: TRBJ1-4
clone_size: once
d_call: NA
v_call: TRBV4-2
cdr3_nt: TGTGCCAGCAGCCAAGAGGCTGAGGGGATTGGGGAAAAACTGTTTTTT
cdr3_aa: CASSQEAEGIGEKLFF

j_call: TRBJ1-5
clone_size: NA
d_call: NA
v_call: TRBV19
cdr3_nt: TGTGCCAGTAGTTCGCAGGTCAATCAGCCCCAGCATTTT
cdr3_aa: CASSSQVNQPQHF

j_call: TRBJ2-1
clone_size: NA
d_call: NA
v_call: TRBV11-2
cdr3_nt: TGTGCCAGCAGCCCAGGGATGCGTCCCACACAGAATGAGCAGTTCTTC
cdr3_aa: CASSPGMRPTQNEQFF

j_call: TRBJ1-2
clone_size: NA
d_call: TRBD1
v_call: TRBV5-1
cdr3_nt: TGCGCCAGCAGCTCCGACAGGGGCTATGGCTACACCTTC
cdr3_aa: CASSSDRGYGYTF

j_call: TRBJ2-7
clone_size: NA
d_call: NA
v_call: TRBV7-9
cdr3_nt: TGTGCCAGCAGCTTGCTTACGGGAGTCTTCCGGGACGAGCAGTACTTC
cdr3_aa: CASSLLTGVFRDEQYF

j_call: TRBJ2-2
clone_size: NA
d_call: NA
v_call: TRBV27
cdr3_nt: TGTGCCAGCAGTTTCTTCCCTTCGGGGGTCAACACCGGGGAGCTGTTTTTT
cdr3_aa: CASSFFPSGVNTGELFF

j_call: TRBJ2-1
clone_size: NA
d_call: NA
v_call: TRBV9
cdr3_nt: TGTGCCAGCAGCCCTACCCTAGCAGGCGAGCAGTTCTTC
cdr3_aa: CASSPTLAGEQFF